Following are 2 T cell receptor beta chains from one sample sequenced in a study of T cells after yellow fever vaccination. TCRdb fed the 5' RACE reads into MiXCR, producing one record per CDR3 protein. The sample consists of just under 600,000 distinct CDR3 sequences, roughly 14% of them appearing once. The source was PBMCs, collected on the day of the yellow fever booster vaccination. These receptors all come from a man between 25 and 39 years old who received the YFV17D yellow fever vaccine.

This clonotype was seen repeatedly, ten times or more. This rearrangement joins TRBV28 to TRBJ1-5, with 7 bases lining up with TRBD1. This CDR3 contains 15 residues. V lost 5 bases to trimming and J lost 3 bases; unmatched junction nucleotides: 7. Germline V CDR1 and CDR2: MDHEN, SYDVKM. In DNA, the CDR3 is TGTGCCAGCAGTCCCATGACAGGGCCCAATCAGCCCCAGCATTTT. This translates into CASSPMTGPNQPQHF.

This chain links TRBV7-6 with TRBJ2-1; TRBD2 agrees at 9 bases. Germline V gives CDR1 SGHVS, CDR2 FNYEAQ. Germline trimming cut 4 bases from V and 4 bases from J; bases unmatched to any gene: 11. This CDR3 spans 17 amino acids. CDR3 in amino acids: CASSSWTSATGYNEQFF. The CDR3 region has the DNA TGTGCCAGCAGCTCATGGACTAGCGCCACGGGGTACAATGAGCAGTTCTTC.